These 25 T cell receptor beta chains share one sample of origin, sequenced in a study of post-analysis software for immune sequencing data. Overall study results and limits: Four to six TRBV segments (TRBV5-6, TRBV5-1 and TRBV20-1 among them) occurred more frequently in patients than in controls.

Tagging with unique molecular identifiers was a feature of the TCR beta cDNA libraries. TCRdb reanalysed the PCR reads using MiXCR and keeps one entry per CDR3 protein. This sample carries approximately 150,000 distinct CDR3 sequences, 30% of them seen once, and the ten largest clones take approximately 1.5%. These receptors lack a known antigen. The sequenced sample consisted of blood. Receptors were obtained from a girl between 5 and 17 years old with multiple sclerosis.

This clonotype was detected only a few times. The chain uses TRBV18 and TRBJ2-2; D is ambiguous. The CDR3 is made up of 13 amino acids. In germline, CDR1 is KGHSH, CDR2 LQKENI. Trimming took off 0 bases at V and 5 bases at J, with 4 bases between the two ends. This CDR3 reads CASSPPTTGELFF. The CDR3 nucleotides are TGTGCCAGCTCACCACCAACTACCGGGGAGCTGTTTTTT.

As concerns this clonotype: This clone may be a read error of a much larger clone one base away. This sequence joins TRBV20-1 and TRBJ2-7; D ambiguous. The CDR3 is 14 amino acids. CDR1 is DFQATT, CDR2 SNEGSKA, per germline (reference sequence). Trimming took off 8 bases at V and 2 bases at J, with 19 bases between the two ends. CDR3: CSTRGQNSAYEQYF. The DNA for the CDR3 is TGCAGTACACGAGGCCAGAATTCGGCCTACGAGCAGTACTTC.

This clonotype was counted a few times. V usage is TRBV12-3 or TRBV12-4 and J usage is TRBJ2-1; no definite D call. V lost 6 bases to trimming and J lost 0 bases, with 9 bases between them. This CDR3 spans 14 amino acids. The CDR3 bases are TGTGCCAGCAGAGGAATAAGCTCCTACAATGAGCAGTTCTTC. It is translated as CASRGISSYNEQFF.

This clonotype was seen a handful of times. The rearrangement joins TRBV10-3 to TRBJ2-7; weak D call: TRBD2 (6 bases). The assigned J gene may be wrong: the sequence end matches TRBJ2-5 better. Germline CDR1 and CDR2: ENHRY and SYGVKD. The CDR3 sequence is 19 residues long. The CDR3 region is CAISESIAPSLEGRETQYF. The CDR3 bases are TGTGCCATCAGTGAGTCGATAGCCCCGAGCTTGGAGGGCCGAGAGACCCAGTACTTC.

The CDR3 nucleotides read TGTGCCAGCAGTTTTTTAAGTCGCTCTGGGGCCAACGTCCTGACTTTC. Translated, it gives CASSFLSRSGANVLTF. The rearrangement uses TRBV28 and TRBJ2-6, with D uncertain. Trimming took 3 bases from V and 0 from J, leaving 9 bases between them. The germline V gene has CDR1 MDHEN and CDR2 SYDVKM. This CDR3 comprises 16 residues.

This clonotype showed up just a few times. The chain joins TRBV6-2 or TRBV6-3 to TRBJ2-7; possibly TRBD2 for D (6 bases). The CDR3 covers 14 residues. Germline V gives CDR1 MNHEY, CDR2 SVGEGT. V lost 5 bases, J lost 4 bases, and 15 bases lay in between. The CDR3 spells CASSQRDLAYEQYF. In nucleotides, the CDR3 is TGTGCCAGCAGTCAAAGGGACTTAGCATACGAGCAGTACTTC.

This clonotype has a count of ten or more. The rearrangement links TRBV15 to TRBJ2-1; TRBD2 aligns across 9 bases. The V gene end was trimmed by 2 bases and the J gene end by 7 bases; junction bases not matched to a gene: 6. CDR1 and CDR2 (germline): LNHNV, YYDKDF (reference sequence). The CDR3 contains 15 residues. The CDR3 sequence is CATSRLAGNENEQFF. Here the CDR3 DNA reads TGTGCCACCAGCAGACTAGCGGGAAATGAGAATGAGCAGTTCTTC.

A word on this clonotype: This may come from a read error, since a much larger clone is one base off. The chain links TRBV20-1 to TRBJ2-3; the D gene is possibly TRBD2 (5 bases). The CDR3 loop spans 13 amino acids. CDR1 and CDR2 (germline): DFQATT, SNEGSKA (reference sequence). CDR3: CSVGVAHRDAQYF. CDR3 nucleotide sequence: TGCAGTGTGGGAGTAGCACACAGAGATGCGCAGTATTTT.

The V gene is TRBV5-1, the J gene TRBJ2-7; D call uncertain. The CDR3 is made up of 13 amino acids. Trimming removed 7 bases from V and 3 bases from J, with 14 bases in between. From germline, CDR1 is SGHRS and CDR2 YFSETQ. Written as DNA, the CDR3 is TGCGCCAGCCAATCCGATGCATTCTACGAGCAGTACTTC. It yields the protein CASQSDAFYEQYF. Based on the CDR3 plus reference TRBV5-1 and TRBJ2-7, the full variable domain is KAGVTQTPRYLIKTRGQQVTLSCSPISGHRSVSWYQQTPGQGLQFLFEYFSETQRNKGNFPGRFSGRQFSNSRSEMNVSTLELGDSALYLCASQSDAFYEQYFGPGTRLTVT.

This clonotype was observed a handful of times. In DNA form, the CDR3 reads TGTGCCAGCAGTTTTCGACGGGGGGAAAGGGGGGAGCAGTTCTTC. It is translated as CASSFRRGERGEQFF. This chain connects TRBV12-3 or TRBV12-4 to TRBJ2-1, with D possibly TRBD2 on 7 matching bases. V lost 3 bases and J 10 bases, leaving 19 bases between the germline ends. The CDR3 runs to 15 residues.

The chain links TRBV5-1 to TRBJ1-4; D is possibly TRBD1 (5 bases). Trimming cost V 4 bases and J 5 bases, with 12 bases left between them. This CDR3 region has 14 residues. Germline CDR1 SGHRS, CDR2 YFSETQ. In DNA, the CDR3 is TGCGCCAGCAGCCCCACAGGCATAAATGAAAAACTGTTTTTT. Translating gives CASSPTGINEKLFF.

This clonotype has more than one count but fewer than ten. J is TRBJ1-1 and V is TRBV2, with a weak D call TRBD1 (6 bases). The germline V and J ends were trimmed by 9 bases and 1 base, with 15 bases remaining between them. Germline V gene lookup returns CDR1 SNHLY and CDR2 FYNNEI. The CDR3 loop spans 14 amino acids. The CDR3 DNA reads as TGTGCCAGAGAGACAGGCCGAGAGAACACTGAAGCTTTCTTT. Encoded protein: CARETGRENTEAFF.

Of note for this clonotype: A single base separates this from a much larger clone, so it may be a read error. V usage is TRBV15 and J usage is TRBJ2-7; D may be TRBD2 (6 bases). Germline assignment: CDR1 LNHNV and CDR2 YYDKDF (reference sequence). The CDR3 is made up of 13 amino acids. V dropped 5 bases and J dropped 7 bases, with 15 bases sitting between them. CDR3 bases: TGTGCCACCAGCGGGGGACTGAACAATGAGCAGTACTTC. This gives the protein CATSGGLNNEQYF.

This clonotype has only a few counts. The V gene is TRBV29-1, the J gene TRBJ2-3, with a tentative D call TRBD2 (6 bases). The V gene lost 6 bases and the J gene lost 5 bases, with 15 bases spanning the gap. There are 13 residues in the CDR3. Germline CDR1 reads SQVTM; CDR2 reads ANQGSEA. Here the CDR3 reads CSVGLTKRDTQYF. The CDR3 bases are TGCAGCGTGGGACTCACCAAGAGAGATACGCAGTATTTT.

This clonotype appeared a few times. In DNA, the CDR3 is TGTGCCAGCTCCGGGACTAGCGGGAGTCGAGCCGGGGAGCTGTTTTTT. It specifies CASSGTSGSRAGELFF. The rearrangement links TRBV27 to TRBJ2-2; 14 nucleotides match TRBD2. Trimming cost V 8 bases and J 6 bases; bases outside gene matches: 8. The CDR3 spans 16 residues. CDR1 and CDR2 from the germline V gene are MNHEY and SMNVEV (reference sequence).

CDR3: CSATLARGQDTYEQYF. The CDR3 DNA reads as TGCAGTGCAACGCTCGCCAGGGGACAGGACACCTACGAGCAGTACTTC. This chain connects TRBV20-1 to TRBJ2-7; 8 nucleotides match TRBD1. J gave up 2 bases and V 6 bases, and 15 bases lay outside the gene matches. Looked up from germline, CDR1 is DFQATT and CDR2 is SNEGSKA (reference sequence). CDR3 length: 16 residues.

This clonotype was seen a few times. A read error may be the cause here, since a much bigger clone is one base away. The chain has TRBV6-6 and TRBJ2-7, with TRBD1 matching 11 bases. CDR3 size: 14 residues. V dropped 2 bases and J dropped 3; count of bases not matched to a gene: 0. Germline CDR1 reads MNHNY; CDR2 reads SVGAGI (reference sequence). In DNA, the CDR3 is TGTGCCAGCAGTTACGGGACAGGGGGCTACGAGCAGTACTTC. Its protein product is CASSYGTGGYEQYF.

This clonotype was seen at least ten times. V and J are TRBV7-2 and TRBJ2-1, with a possible D match to TRBD2 (6 bases). In germline, CDR1 is SGHTA, CDR2 FQGNSA. The germline V and J ends were trimmed by 4 bases and 2 bases, with 15 bases remaining between them. The CDR3 runs to 16 residues. The CDR3 here is CASSWVGGIPYNEQFF. Written as DNA, the CDR3 is TGTGCCAGCAGCTGGGTGGGGGGTATTCCCTACAATGAGCAGTTCTTC.

In this sample, this clonotype turned up a few times. CDR3 DNA: TGTGCCAGCAGCTCCCAGCTGGGGAGTTCCCTAAGCTCTGGAAACACCATATATTTT. Its protein is CASSSQLGSSLSSGNTIYF. The chain recombines TRBV5-5 with TRBJ1-3; the D is unclear. CDR3 size: 19 residues. CDR1 and CDR2 from the germline V gene are SGHKS and YYEKEE (reference sequence). The V and J ends lost 3 bases and 0 bases respectively, with 22 bases between them.

At least ten counts were recorded for this clonotype. This chain uses TRBV10-2 with TRBJ1-1, with no clear D. Germline CDR1 WSHSY, CDR2 SAAADI. This CDR3 has 13 residues. Trimming removed 5 bases from V and 0 bases from J, with 7 bases in between. The CDR3 bases are TGCGCCAGCAGTCAGCTCATGAACACTGAAGCTTTCTTT. Its translation: CASSQLMNTEAFF.

The chain uses TRBV3-1 and TRBJ2-3, with 7 bases that match TRBD1. This CDR3 comprises 16 residues. Germline trimming cut 3 bases from V and 8 bases from J; bases unmatched to any gene: 14. Germline lookup yields CDR1 LGHDT and CDR2 YNNKEL (reference sequence). In nucleotides, the CDR3 is TGTGCCAGCAGCCAGTATGCTGTGAAGGGGGCGGTTACGCAGTATTTT. Translation gives CASSQYAVKGAVTQYF.

This clonotype was seen a few times. The V and J genes are TRBV28 and TRBJ1-5; 9 bases align to TRBD1. The V segment lost 6 bases and the J segment 4 bases; nucleotides outside the gene matches: 13. The CDR3 totals 17 residues. The germline V gene encodes CDR1 MDHEN and CDR2 SYDVKM. The CDR3 region is CASRLPSGTGSNQPQHF. The CDR3, as DNA: TGTGCCAGCAGGCTCCCCTCCGGGACAGGGTCAAATCAGCCCCAGCATTTT.

This clonotype was observed many times. The J gene is TRBJ2-3, the V gene TRBV12-3 or TRBV12-4; D not certain. Trimming shortened V by 6 bases and J by 2 bases, and 6 bases separated the two germline ends. The CDR3 sequence is 12 residues long. The CDR3, as DNA: TGTGCCAGCAGCCTCGTCACAGATACGCAGTATTTT. This translates into CASSLVTDTQYF.

This clonotype was seen a handful of times. This CDR3 reads CASSLDLRRGTEAFF. The DNA for the CDR3 is TGTGCCAGCAGCTTAGATCTTAGAAGGGGCACTGAAGCTTTCTTT. J is TRBJ1-1 and V is TRBV11-2, with D maybe TRBD1 (5 bases). CDR3 length: 15 amino acids. CDR1 and CDR2 from the germline V gene are SGHAT and FQNNGV. The V and J ends lost 0 bases and 4 bases respectively, with 12 bases between them.

The table lists this clonotype with many counts. As DNA, the CDR3 is TGCGCCAGCAGCCAAGGAGATAAAGATTATGGCTACACCTTC. Residues: CASSQGDKDYGYTF. This chain links TRBV4-1 with TRBJ1-2; D is uncertain. Germline values: CDR1 MGHRA, CDR2 YSYEKL. This CDR3 spans 14 amino acids. Trimming left V 1 base short and J 5 bases short, with 11 bases between.